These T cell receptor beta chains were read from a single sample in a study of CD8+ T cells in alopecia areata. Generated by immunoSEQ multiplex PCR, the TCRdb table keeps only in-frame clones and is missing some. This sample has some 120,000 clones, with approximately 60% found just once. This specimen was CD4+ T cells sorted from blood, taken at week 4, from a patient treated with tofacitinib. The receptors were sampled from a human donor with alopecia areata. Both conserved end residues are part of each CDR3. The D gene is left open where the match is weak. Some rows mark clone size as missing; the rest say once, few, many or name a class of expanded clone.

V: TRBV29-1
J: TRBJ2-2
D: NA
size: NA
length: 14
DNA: TGCAGCTTCTCGGCGGGGTCGGTCACCGGGGAGCTGTTTTTT
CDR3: CSFSAGSVTGELFF

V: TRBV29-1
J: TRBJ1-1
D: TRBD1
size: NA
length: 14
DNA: TGCAGCGTTGGATCGGGACAGTTGAACACTGAAGCTTTCTTT
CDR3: CSVGSGQLNTEAFF

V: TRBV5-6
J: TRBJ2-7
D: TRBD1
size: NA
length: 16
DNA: TGTGCCAGCAGCCCCGAAGGCAGGGGGCCTTCCTACGAGCAGTACTTC
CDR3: CASSPEGRGPSYEQYF

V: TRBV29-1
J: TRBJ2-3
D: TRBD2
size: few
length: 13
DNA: TGCAGCGTTCTAGCGGGAGGGCCCGATACGCAGTATTTT
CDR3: CSVLAGGPDTQYF

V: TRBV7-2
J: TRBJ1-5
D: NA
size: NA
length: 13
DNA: TGTGCCAGCAGCTACGCCCGCGATCAGCCCCAGCATTTT
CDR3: CASSYARDQPQHF

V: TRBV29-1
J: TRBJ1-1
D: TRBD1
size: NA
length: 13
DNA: TGCAGCGTCACACGGACAGGGACCACTGAAGCTTTCTTT
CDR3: CSVTRTGTTEAFF

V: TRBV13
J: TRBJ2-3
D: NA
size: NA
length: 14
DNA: TGTGCCAGCAGCCACCGCAGGGGAGGGAATACGCAGTATTTT
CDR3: CASSHRRGGNTQYF

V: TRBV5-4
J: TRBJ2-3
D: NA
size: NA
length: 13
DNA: TGTGCCAGCAGCTTGGAAATCATGCGGACGCAGTATTTT
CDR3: CASSLEIMRTQYF

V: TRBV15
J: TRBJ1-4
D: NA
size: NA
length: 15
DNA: TGTGCCACCAGCAGGGATGGACACCGAAATGAAAAACTGTTTTTT
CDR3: CATSRDGHRNEKLFF

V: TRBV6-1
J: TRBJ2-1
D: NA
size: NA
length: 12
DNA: TGTGCCAGCAGTGTAGACTACAATGAGCAGTTCTTC
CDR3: CASSVDYNEQFF

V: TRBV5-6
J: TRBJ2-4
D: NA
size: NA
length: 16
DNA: TGTGCCAGCAGCCATTACAGGGAACAAGCCAAAAACATTCAGTACTTC
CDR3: CASSHYREQAKNIQYF

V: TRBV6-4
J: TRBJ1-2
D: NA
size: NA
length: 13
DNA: TGTGCCAGCAGTGACGCACCTAACTATGGCTACACCTTC
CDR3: CASSDAPNYGYTF

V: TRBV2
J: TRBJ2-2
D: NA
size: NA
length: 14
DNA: TGTGCCTCCCGTCCGCCCAGCCCCACCGGGGAGCTGTTTTTT
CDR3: CASRPPSPTGELFF

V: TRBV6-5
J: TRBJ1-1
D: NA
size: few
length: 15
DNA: TGTGCCAGCAGTTACGTCGGGGTGAGGGGCACTGAAGCTTTCTTT
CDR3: CASSYVGVRGTEAFF

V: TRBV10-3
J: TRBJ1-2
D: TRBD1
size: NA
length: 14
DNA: TGTGCCATCAGTGCCGGGACAGGGGTAATTGGCTACACCTTC
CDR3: CAISAGTGVIGYTF

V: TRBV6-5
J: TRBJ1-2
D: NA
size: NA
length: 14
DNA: TGTGCCAGCAGACCCGGACGGGACAACTATGGCTACACCTTC
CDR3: CASRPGRDNYGYTF

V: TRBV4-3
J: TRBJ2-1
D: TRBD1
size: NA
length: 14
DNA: TGCGCCAGCAGCCAGACCGACAGGGCCAATGAGCAGTTCTTC
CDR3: CASSQTDRANEQFF

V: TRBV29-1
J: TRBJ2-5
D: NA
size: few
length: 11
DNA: TGCAGCGTTGGGTGGTGGGAGACCCAGTACTTC
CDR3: CSVGWWETQYF

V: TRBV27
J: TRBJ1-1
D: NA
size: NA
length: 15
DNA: TGTGCCAGCAGTTCCCGACGGGGGAGGCACACTGAAGCTTTCTTT
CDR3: CASSSRRGRHTEAFF

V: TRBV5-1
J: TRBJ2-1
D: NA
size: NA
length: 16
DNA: TGCGCCAGCAGCTACAGCAGGTACTCCCTCCACAATGAGCAGTTCTTC
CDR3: CASSYSRYSLHNEQFF

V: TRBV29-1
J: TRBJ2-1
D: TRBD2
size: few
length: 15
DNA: TGCAGCGTTTCTAGCGGGCTAGGCTCCTACAATGAGCAGTTCTTC
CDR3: CSVSSGLGSYNEQFF

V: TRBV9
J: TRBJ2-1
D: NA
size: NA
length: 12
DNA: TGTGCCAGCAGCGTAGCTATCAATGAGCAGTTCTTC
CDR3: CASSVAINEQFF

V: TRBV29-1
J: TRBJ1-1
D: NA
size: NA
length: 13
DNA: TGCAGCGTTGGTGTCAGGGGCGACACTGAAGCTTTCTTT
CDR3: CSVGVRGDTEAFF